This entry is about one T cell receptor beta chain. The CDR3 runs 15 residues. From germline, CDR1 is SGHNT and CDR2 YYREEE (reference sequence). The ends were cut back, 10 bases at V and 4 bases at J, with 23 bases in the middle. The data belong to a study of blood T cell repertoires in COVID-19. The assay was immunoSEQ multiplex PCR, and TCRdb's table has in-frame clones only and misses some. The sample has roughly 84,000 clones, 60% to 80% seen once. Sequenced material: peripheral blood. This chain joins TRBV5-4 and TRBJ1-2; no definite D call. The source of this sequence is a man in his sixties with COVID-19, enrolled during active disease. CDR3: CAVHGRETFSYGYTF. The CDR3 DNA reads TGTGCCGTTCACGGTCGGGAGACCTTCTCCTATGGCTACACCTTC.